These 3 T cell receptor beta chains share one sample of origin, sequenced in a study of technical replicates of blood from several donors. Some clones are missing from TCRdb's copy, which holds only in-frame ones; the method was immunoSEQ multiplex PCR. The sample has 70,000 to 95,000 clones; about 97% are singletons. Specimen: T cells isolated from PBMCs. The receptor source for this set is a human donor in good health.

The gene calls are TRBV7-6 and TRBJ1-2, with D possibly TRBD1 on 6 matching bases. V lost 1 base and J lost 0, with 12 bases in between. CDR1 SGHVS and CDR2 FNYEAQ come from the germline V gene. The CDR3 contains 16 residues. The CDR3 protein is CASSLGAGATNYGYTF. DNA for the CDR3: TGTGCCAGCAGCTTAGGAGCAGGGGCTACTAACTATGGCTACACCTTC.

The chain couples TRBV9 to TRBJ2-7; 8 positions agree with TRBD1. This CDR3 has 14 amino acids. The germline V gene has CDR1 SGDLS and CDR2 YYNGEE. J was trimmed by 5 bases and V by 4 bases; bases with no gene match: 8. CDR3 loop: CASSSRDRLDEQYF. CDR3 DNA: TGTGCCAGCAGCTCCCGGGACAGGCTCGACGAGCAGTACTTC.

This sequence joins TRBV7-8 and TRBJ2-7; 9 nucleotides align to TRBD2. V lost 1 base and J lost 5; bases outside the gene matches: 6. This CDR3 has 15 amino acids. Germline-derived CDR1 and CDR2 are SGHVS and FQNEAQ. CDR3 residues: CASSLVALAGHEQYF. For the CDR3, the DNA is TGTGCCAGCAGCTTAGTCGCCCTAGCGGGACACGAGCAGTACTTC.